A selection of T cell receptor beta chains follows, all from one sample in a study of shared clonotypes between healthy human individuals. TCRdb's table, derived via immunoSEQ multiplex PCR, lists solely in-frame clones and lacks some. The table includes 190,000 or so clones, approximately 60% detected once. Sample: memory CD4+ T cells sorted from blood. These receptor sequences come from a man aged 25-45 years in good health. Both conserved end residues are part of each CDR3. The order of the fields is CDR3 protein, CDR3 DNA, J gene, clone size, D gene, V gene. The D gene is left open where the match is weak. Rows may omit the clone size; those that give it use once, few, many or a size class.

CASSESGLAGGNTQYF | TGTGCCAGCAGTGAATCGGGACTAGCGGGAGGGAATACGCAGTATTTT | TRBJ2-3 | - | TRBD2 | TRBV2
CASSFVVGRANEQYF | TGTGCCAGCAGCTTTGTCGTCGGGAGGGCCAACGAGCAGTACTTC | TRBJ2-7 | - | TRBD2 | TRBV5-5
CASSLGRAEAFF | TGTGCCAGCAGCTTAGGACGGGCTGAAGCTTTCTTT | TRBJ1-1 | many | - | TRBV13
CSVGTGLNYGYTF | TGCAGCGTTGGTACCGGGCTTAACTATGGCTACACCTTC | TRBJ1-2 | - | - | TRBV29-1
CASSQVTYEQYF | TGTGCCAGCAGCCAAGTTACCTACGAGCAGTACTTC | TRBJ2-7 | - | - | TRBV14
CASSGAGERYEKLFF | TGTGCCAGCAGCGGCGCCGGGGAACGGTATGAAAAACTGTTTTTT | TRBJ1-4 | - | - | TRBV5-4
CAIRDRAGTAAYGYTF | TGTGCCATCAGGGACCGGGCGGGGACGGCAGCCTATGGCTACACCTTC | TRBJ1-2 | - | - | TRBV10-3
CASSEANPHNEQFF | TGTGCCAGCAGTGAAGCGAACCCCCACAATGAGCAGTTCTTC | TRBJ2-1 | - | - | TRBV6-1
CASRRSGGRPINF | TGTGCCAGCAGACGTAGTGGGGGGCGGCCGATAAACTTC | TRBJ2-7 | - | - | TRBV28
CASSPGRGREKLFF | TGTGCCAGCAGTCCAGGGCGGGGGCGTGAAAAACTGTTTTTT | TRBJ1-4 | - | - | TRBV6-5
CASSLALLGDSEKLFF | TGTGCCAGCAGCTTAGCCCTTCTAGGGGACAGTGAAAAACTGTTTTTT | TRBJ1-4 | - | TRBD1 | TRBV7-6
CASSRQKYSNQPQHF | TGTGCCAGTAGTAGACAGAAATATAGCAATCAGCCCCAGCATTTT | TRBJ1-5 | - | - | TRBV19
CASSRPGTGDIQYF | TGTGCCAGCAGCCGGCCCGGTACTGGAGACATTCAGTACTTC | TRBJ2-4 | - | - | TRBV5-5
CSAAGTVNGELFF | TGCAGCGCTGCCGGGACGGTGAACGGGGAGCTGTTTTTT | TRBJ2-2 | - | - | TRBV29-1
CASSLDGTGELFF | TGTGCCAGCAGCTTAGATGGCACCGGGGAGCTGTTTTTT | TRBJ2-2 | - | - | TRBV7-9
CASSKLAGDTGELFF | TGTGCCAGCAGCAAACTAGCGGGAGACACCGGGGAGCTGTTTTTT | TRBJ2-2 | - | TRBD2 | TRBV14
CASSPEQWTGELFF | TGTGCCAGCAGCCCGGAGCAGTGGACCGGGGAGCTGTTTTTT | TRBJ2-2 | - | - | TRBV27
CASSERRREETQYF | TGTGCCAGCTCAGAACGACGGCGGGAAGAGACCCAGTACTTC | TRBJ2-5 | - | - | TRBV7-9
CASSDGQPLGNTIYF | TGTGCCAGCAGTGATGGACAGCCACTAGGAAACACCATATATTTT | TRBJ1-3 | - | - | TRBV2
CASSPRQGGEQYF | TGTGCCAGCTCACCGAGACAGGGGGGCGAGCAGTACTTC | TRBJ2-7 | - | TRBD1 | TRBV18
CASSLVGRGTADTQYF | TGTGCCAGCAGCTTAGTGGGGAGGGGGACCGCAGATACGCAGTATTTT | TRBJ2-3 | - | - | TRBV11-2
CASRGTVDNEKLFF | TGTGCCAGCAGGGGGACAGTAGATAATGAAAAACTGTTTTTT | TRBJ1-4 | - | TRBD1 | TRBV25-1
CASSLNGETQYF | TGTGCCAGTAGTCTGAATGGGGAGACCCAGTACTTC | TRBJ2-5 | few | - | TRBV19
CASSRALNYEQYF | TGTGCCAGCAGCCGGGCACTAAACTACGAGCAGTACTTC | TRBJ2-7 | - | - | TRBV7-6
CASLTGYGNTIYF | TGTGCCAGCCTTACAGGGTATGGAAACACCATATATTTT | TRBJ1-3 | - | - | TRBV28
CASSAPPGVPGGYTGELFF | TGTGCCAGCAGTGCCCCCCCGGGCGTGCCAGGGGGGTATACCGGGGAGCTGTTTTTT | TRBJ2-2 | - | - | TRBV6-1
CASSLRSPLTTVSYEQYF | TGCGCCAGCAGCTTGCGATCGCCTCTTACGACAGTCTCCTACGAGCAGTACTTC | TRBJ2-7 | once | - | TRBV5-1
CASTPQPYEQYF | TGTGCCAGCACCCCACAGCCCTACGAGCAGTACTTC | TRBJ2-7 | - | - | TRBV2
CASSALAGETGELFF | TGTGCCAGCAGCGCGCTAGCGGGAGAGACCGGGGAGCTGTTTTTT | TRBJ2-2 | - | TRBD2 | TRBV7-7
CASSLGSGGRYEQYF | TGTGCCAGCAGTTTAGGTAGCGGGGGTCGTTACGAGCAGTACTTC | TRBJ2-7 | - | TRBD2 | TRBV27
CASSRGVQGADTEAFF | TGTGCCAGCAGCAGAGGCGTCCAGGGGGCAGACACTGAAGCTTTCTTT | TRBJ1-1 | few | TRBD1 | TRBV9
CASSPQGFRTEAFF | TGTGCCAGCTCACCTCAGGGGTTTCGCACTGAAGCTTTCTTT | TRBJ1-1 | - | - | TRBV18
CASSFNGDEQYF | TGTGCCAGCAGCTTCAACGGCGACGAGCAGTACTTC | TRBJ2-7 | - | - | TRBV7-3
CASSLMGGRCTF | TGTGCCAGCAGCTTAATGGGGGGCAGGTGCACCTTC | TRBJ1-2 | - | - | TRBV7-9
CASSRSETQYF | TGTGCCAGCTCACGGTCAGAGACCCAGTACTTC | TRBJ2-5 | - | - | TRBV18
CASSLFAGLGNTDTQYF | TGTGCCAGCAGCTTATTTGCCGGGCTAGGAAACACAGATACGCAGTATTTT | TRBJ2-3 | - | - | TRBV7-9
CASSLARLAGSEQYF | TGTGCCAGCAGCTTGGCGCGGCTAGCGGGCAGTGAGCAGTACTTC | TRBJ2-7 | - | TRBD2 | TRBV5-6
CASSLVVGEQFF | TGTGCCAGCAGCTTAGTTGTGGGGGAGCAGTTCTTC | TRBJ2-1 | few | - | TRBV11-2
CASSLSRGETQYF | TGTGCCAGCAGTTTATCGAGGGGAGAGACCCAGTACTTC | TRBJ2-5 | - | - | TRBV27
CASSRTGRPSGANVLTF | TGCGCCAGCAGCCGGACAGGAAGACCCTCTGGGGCCAACGTCCTGACTTTC | TRBJ2-6 | many | TRBD1 | TRBV5-1
CASSLGQGWEPQHF | TGTGCCAGCAGTTTGGGGCAGGGGTGGGAGCCCCAGCATTTT | TRBJ1-5 | few | - | TRBV28
CASSLAWASSYNEQFF | TGCGCCAGCAGCCTTGCTTGGGCGAGCTCCTACAATGAGCAGTTCTTC | TRBJ2-1 | - | - | TRBV5-1
CASSLTPGLTDTQYF | TGTGCCAGCAGCTTGACTCCGGGACTCACAGATACGCAGTATTTT | TRBJ2-3 | once | - | TRBV7-3
CASSSDGETQYF | TGTGCCAGCAGCTCGGACGGCGAGACCCAGTACTTC | TRBJ2-5 | - | - | TRBV7-8
CASSTMTATGELFF | TGTGCCAGCAGCACCATGACAGCCACCGGGGAGCTGTTTTTT | TRBJ2-2 | - | - | TRBV11-2
CASKTGVNYGYTF | TGTGCCAGCAAAACAGGAGTAAACTATGGCTACACCTTC | TRBJ1-2 | - | - | TRBV6-1
CASSLSGSLYNEQFF | TGCGCCAGCAGCTTAAGCGGGAGTTTGTACAATGAGCAGTTCTTC | TRBJ2-1 | - | TRBD2 | TRBV5-1